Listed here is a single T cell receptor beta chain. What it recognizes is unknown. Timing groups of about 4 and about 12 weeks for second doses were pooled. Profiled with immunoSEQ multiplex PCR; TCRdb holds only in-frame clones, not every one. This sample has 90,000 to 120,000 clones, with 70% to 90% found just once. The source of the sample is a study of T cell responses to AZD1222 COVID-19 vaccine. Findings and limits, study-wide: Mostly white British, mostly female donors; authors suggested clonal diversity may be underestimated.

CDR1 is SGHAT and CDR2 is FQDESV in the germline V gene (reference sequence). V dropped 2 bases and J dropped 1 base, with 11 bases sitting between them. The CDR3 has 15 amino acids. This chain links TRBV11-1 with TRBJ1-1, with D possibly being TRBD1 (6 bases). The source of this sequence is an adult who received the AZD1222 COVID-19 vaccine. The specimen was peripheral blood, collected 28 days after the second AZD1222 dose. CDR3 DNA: TGTGCCAGCAGCTTACAGGGGCGACAGAACACTGAAGCTTTCTTT. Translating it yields CASSLQGRQNTEAFF.